These 14 T cell receptor beta chains share one sample of origin, sequenced in a study of blood T cell repertoires in COVID-19 (TCRdb year 2020). Libraries came from the immunoSEQ multiplex PCR assay. In TCRdb, the immuneACCESS table is reduced to in-frame sequences with V and J assigned. These tables do not hold every clone; where another copy was compared, an unresolved V gene accounts for under half, and the others remain unexplained. The sample profile shows 160,000 or so clones; 65% to 90% of them were found once. The leading ten clones occupy 1.5% to 1.7% of the sample. The specimen sequenced was peripheral blood. Source of these receptors: a human donor in a cohort sampled during active COVID-19.

The V and J genes are TRBV18 and TRBJ1-1; tentatively, D is TRBD1 (6 bases). From germline, CDR1 is KGHSH and CDR2 LQKENI. V lost 3 bases and J 2 bases, leaving 13 bases between the germline ends. This CDR3 is 15 amino acids long. The CDR3 loop reads CASSPPGQRNTEAFF. In DNA, the CDR3 is TGTGCCAGCTCACCTCCCGGACAGCGTAACACTGAAGCTTTCTTT. Full variable domain (missing parts from reference TRBV18 and TRBJ1-1): NAGVMQNPRHLVRRRGQEARLRCSPMKGHSHVYWYRQLPEEGLKFMVYLQKENIIDESGMPKERFSAEFPKEGPSILRIQQVVRGDSAAYFCASSPPGQRNTEAFFGQGTRLTVV.

The gene calls are TRBV28 and TRBJ2-7; D perhaps matches TRBD1 (7 bases). Germline assignment: CDR1 MDHEN and CDR2 SYDVKM. V was pared by 5 bases and J by 7 bases, with 18 bases between. CDR3 length: 14 amino acids. For the CDR3, the DNA is TGTGCCAGCAGTCTTAGAACAGGGGAGGAGGAGCAGTACTTC. Translating gives CASSLRTGEEEQYF.

This sequence joins TRBV15 and TRBJ1-2; perhaps TRBD1 as D (6 bases). V lost 0 bases and J 5 bases, leaving 13 bases between the germline ends. Germline V lookup: CDR1 LNHNV, CDR2 YYDKDF (reference sequence). The CDR3 is made up of 15 amino acids. This CDR3 is CATSRDTQGPYGYTF. The CDR3 DNA follows: TGTGCCACCAGCAGAGATACTCAGGGGCCTTATGGCTACACCTTC.

This sequence joins TRBV3-1 (or the pseudogene TRBV3-2) and TRBJ1-1; perhaps TRBD1 as D (6 bases). Deletions cut 4 bases from V and 4 bases from J, with 13 bases between. This CDR3 has 14 amino acids. The germline gives CDR1 LGHDT, CDR2 YNNKEL (reference sequence). The CDR3 reads CASSPRRGGTEAFF. The CDR3 DNA follows: TGTGCCAGCAGCCCCCGGAGAGGGGGCACTGAAGCTTTCTTT.

The genes are TRBV19 and TRBJ1-6; TRBD1 matches at 9 bases. The CDR3 loop spans 15 amino acids. The V gene's germline CDR1 is LNHDA and CDR2 SQIVND (reference sequence). After removal of 4 bases from V and 7 bases from J, the junction contained 5 bases not matched to a gene. CDR3 DNA: TGTGCCAGTAGTAGTACAGGGGGCGCGAATTCACCCCTCCACTTT. Its translation is CASSSTGGANSPLHF. The variable domain in full, completed from reference TRBV19 and TRBJ1-6, reads DGGITQSPKYLFRKEGQNVTLSCEQNLNHDAMYWYRQDPGQGLRLIYYSQIVNDFQKGDIAEGYSVSREKKESFPLTVTSAQKNPTAFYLCASSSTGGANSPLHFGNGTRLTVT.

The gene calls are TRBV2 and TRBJ2-5, with TRBD1 matching 9 bases. The V and J ends lost 3 bases and 5 bases, in that order; junction bases with no gene match: 4. Germline-derived CDR1 and CDR2 are SNHLY and FYNNEI. CDR3 size: 14 residues. The chain's CDR3 is CASSDGQGRETQYF. Here the CDR3 DNA reads TGTGCCAGCAGTGACGGACAGGGGCGGGAGACCCAGTACTTC.

This rearrangement joins TRBV5-8 to TRBJ2-5; D possibly corresponds to TRBD2 (6 bases). The germline V gene has CDR1 SGHTS and CDR2 YDEGEE. This CDR3 is 12 amino acids long. The V and J ends lost 9 bases and 3 bases respectively, with 12 bases between them. CDR3: CATRRGEETQYF. The CDR3 DNA follows: TGTGCCACCCGGCGGGGAGAAGAGACCCAGTACTTC.

This sequence joins TRBV19 and TRBJ1-2; the match to TRBD1 covers 7 bases. From germline, CDR1 is LNHDA and CDR2 SQIVND (reference sequence). The trim removed 4 bases at V and 2 bases at J, leaving 10 bases unmatched. CDR3 size: 16 residues. CDR3 sequence: CASSNLRGRANYGYTF. The CDR3 nucleotides read TGTGCCAGTAGTAATTTGAGGGGGCGGGCGAACTATGGCTACACCTTC. Drawing the rest from reference TRBV19 and TRBJ1-2, the complete variable domain is DGGITQSPKYLFRKEGQNVTLSCEQNLNHDAMYWYRQDPGQGLRLIYYSQIVNDFQKGDIAEGYSVSREKKESFPLTVTSAQKNPTAFYLCASSNLRGRANYGYTFGSGTRLTVV.

This clone occurred a few times. The junction and the germline gene differ at one end; a read error may be behind it. The chain couples TRBV10-1 to TRBJ2-7; unclear D gene. This CDR3 comprises 11 residues. Germline values: CDR1 WNHNN, CDR2 SYGVQD (reference sequence). CDR3 residues: CATSAGYEQYF. In nucleotides, the CDR3 is TGCGCCACCAGTGCAGGTTACGAGCAGTACTTC.

The rearrangement links TRBV5-1 to TRBJ1-1; 9 bases agree with TRBD1. The CDR3 runs to 14 residues. Germline CDR1 reads SGHRS; CDR2 reads YFSETQ. V was pared by 3 bases and J by 6 bases, with 6 bases of the junction left unmatched. CDR3 DNA sequence: TGCGCCAGCAGCTCCGGGACAGGGTCCCCTGAAGCTTTCTTT. This translates into CASSSGTGSPEAFF.

V gene TRBV19 combines with J gene TRBJ1-5; 8 bases are shared with TRBD1. Per germline, CDR1 LNHDA and CDR2 SQIVND (reference sequence). The CDR3 contains 16 residues. After removal of 3 bases from V and 4 bases from J, the junction contained 8 bases not matched to a gene. The CDR3 DNA reads as TGTGCCAGTAGTATTTGGTGGACAGGGATGAATCAGCCCCAGCATTTT. Translation gives CASSIWWTGMNQPQHF.

CDR3 residues: CASSKAGGHNTGELFF. The CDR3 DNA reads TGTGCCAGCAGCAAAGCAGGGGGCCACAACACCGGGGAGCTGTTTTTT. The rearrangement links TRBV21-1 to TRBJ2-2; the table's D call of TRBD1 was not tested on the DNA. TRBV21-1 is recorded as a pseudogene. The CDR3 sequence is 16 residues long.

This clone appeared once. The chain is built from TRBV9 and TRBJ1-1; D uncertain. The germline V gene has CDR1 SGDLS and CDR2 YYNGEE. The CDR3 runs to 15 residues. V was pared by 0 bases and J by 0 bases, with 9 bases between. The CDR3 bases are TGTGCCAGCAGCGTAGGTCTTGGGCTGAACACTGAAGCTTTCTTT. Protein sequence: CASSVGLGLNTEAFF.

In DNA form, the CDR3 reads TGTGCCAGCAGCCAAGGGAAGTATACGGGGGGCCTATACAATGAGCAGTTCTTC. Translated: CASSQGKYTGGLYNEQFF. This chain connects TRBV14 to TRBJ2-1; the D gene is possibly TRBD2 (7 bases). CDR3 size: 18 residues. Deletions cut 1 base from V and 4 bases from J, with 20 bases between. Germline CDR1 reads SGHDN; CDR2 reads FVKESK.